Below, 16 T cell receptor beta chains from the same sample are listed, as sequenced in a study of beta chain features in type 1 diabetes (dated by TCRdb to 2017 to 2018). The library was made by the immunoSEQ multiplex PCR assay. The entire amount of isolated RNA was reverse transcribed using the High Capacity cDNA Reverse Transcription Kit, so the sequenced TCRB transcripts were expressed ones. Drawn from immuneACCESS, this table holds only the in-frame rearrangements with V and J called that TCRdb kept. Clones are partly lost; checked studies trace under half to an unresolved V gene and leave the rest unexplained. Counted in this sample were 350,000 or so clones; roughly 21% of them appeared once. The top ten constitute 0.044% of the sample. The sample consisted of naive CD4+ T cells from blood. In light of the paper, this sample's cell subset or site label describes: true naive CD4+ T cells. The receptors were sampled from a woman between 18 and 29 years old in good health.

The chain has TRBV5-1 and TRBJ2-3; 14 positions agree with TRBD2. Germline V gene lookup returns CDR1 SGHRS and CDR2 YFSETQ. The V segment lost 4 bases and the J segment 6 bases; nucleotides outside the gene matches: 10. The CDR3 runs to 17 residues. CDR3 nucleotide sequence: TGCGCCAGCAGCCTGGGACTAGCGGGGGATGCAGTGGATACGCAGTATTTT. Protein: CASSLGLAGDAVDTQYF.

V and J are TRBV7-9 and TRBJ2-3, with 11 positions matching TRBD2. Germline assignment: CDR1 SEHNR and CDR2 FQNEAQ (reference sequence). Unmatched junction bases numbered 2, after V lost 1 base and J lost 2 bases. The length of the CDR3 is 16 residues. The CDR3 nucleotides are TGTGCCAGCAGCTTAGTGACTAGCGGGACCACAGATACGCAGTATTTT. It specifies CASSLVTSGTTDTQYF.

The J gene is TRBJ2-5, the V gene TRBV29-1, with 8 nucleotides matching TRBD1. The J call may not be correct, given that the DNA end is closer to TRBJ2-7. CDR3 length equals 13 residues. Germline V gene data show CDR1 as SQVTM and CDR2 as ANQGSEA. In DNA, the CDR3 is TGCAGCGTCTTACAGGGGGTCGGCACCGAGCAGTACTTC. Encoded protein: CSVLQGVGTEQYF.

Only a few counts were recorded for this clone. The chain has TRBV5-1 and TRBJ2-2; D is possibly TRBD2 (6 bases). CDR1 is SGHRS, CDR2 YFSETQ, per germline. Trimming left V 6 bases short and J 6 bases short, with 15 bases between. CDR3 length equals 14 residues. The chain's CDR3 is CASKGLSGAGELFF. CDR3 bases: TGCGCCAGCAAAGGACTTAGCGGAGCCGGGGAGCTGTTTTTT.

The J gene is TRBJ1-2, the V gene TRBV9; D is unclear. The CDR3 runs 14 residues. Germline CDR1 SGDLS, CDR2 YYNGEE. Trimming took off 0 bases at V and 4 bases at J, with 10 bases between the two ends. The CDR3 DNA reads TGTGCCAGCAGCGTAGGTGGCCCTTCCTATGGCTACACCTTC. Amino acid sequence: CASSVGGPSYGYTF.

This clone has a single count. The CDR3 coding sequence is TGTGCCAGCAGCTTAATACTAGCGAGCGAGCAGTACTTC. Amino acids: CASSLILASEQYF. V is TRBV11-3 and J is TRBJ2-7; 7 positions match TRBD2. In germline, CDR1 is SGHNT, CDR2 YENEEA. The CDR3 sequence is 13 residues long. J lost 6 bases, V lost 2 bases, and 4 bases had no gene match.

V gene TRBV15 combines with J gene TRBJ1-1; D might be TRBD1 (6 bases). Between the trimmed V and J ends, which lost 3 bases and 4 bases, there was a span of 12 bases. This CDR3 has 14 residues. CDR1 is LNHNV and CDR2 is YYDKDF in the germline V gene (reference sequence). For the CDR3, the DNA is TGTGCCACCAGCAGTGCACAGGGTCCCACTGAAGCTTTCTTT. Residues: CATSSAQGPTEAFF. The full variable domain, completed using reference TRBV15 and TRBJ1-1, is DAMVIQNPRYQVTQFGKPVTLSCSQTLNHNVMYWYQQKSSQAPKLLFHYYDKDFNNEADTPDNFQSRRPNTSFCFLDIRSPGLGDTAMYLCATSSAQGPTEAFFGQGTRLTVV.

The table lists this clone with many counts. V usage is TRBV14 and J usage is TRBJ2-7; no clear D gene. Trimming took 5 bases from V and 6 from J, leaving 8 bases between them. Germline V lookup: CDR1 SGHDN, CDR2 FVKESK. The CDR3 totals 11 residues. The CDR3 DNA reads as TGTGCCAGCAGCTATCGAGGCGAGCAGTACTTC. Translation gives CASSYRGEQYF.

The rearrangement joins TRBV6-1 to TRBJ2-3; D is possibly TRBD2 (6 bases). The V end was cut by 3 bases, the J end by 1 base, with 11 bases between. The CDR3 spans 15 residues. Germline CDR1 MNHNS, CDR2 SASEGT. The CDR3 nucleotides are TGTGCCAGCAGTGAGGCGGGAAGTGGCACAGATACGCAGTATTTT. This codes for CASSEAGSGTDTQYF.

This clone has a handful of counts. V usage is TRBV6-1 and J usage is TRBJ1-5, with TRBD1 identical over 8 bases. Per germline, CDR1 MNHNS and CDR2 SASEGT. This CDR3 has 15 residues. Trimming took 5 bases from V and 1 from J; bases not matched to a gene: 4. The CDR3 is CASSLDRASNQPQHF. In DNA, the CDR3 is TGTGCCAGCAGTTTGGACAGGGCGAGCAATCAGCCCCAGCATTTT.

The chain is built from TRBV29-1 and TRBJ1-5; D not resolved. V shed 5 bases and J shed 2 bases, with 7 bases lying between them. This CDR3 is built from 12 residues. Germline-derived CDR1 and CDR2 are SQVTM and ANQGSEA. CDR3 amino acids: CSVQAGNQPQHF. The CDR3 region has the DNA TGCAGCGTTCAGGCAGGCAATCAGCCCCAGCATTTT.

This clone appeared a few times. The CDR3 here is CASIEGAGTQETQYF. The CDR3 DNA sequence: TGCGCCAGCATCGAAGGAGCGGGGACCCAAGAGACCCAGTACTTC. The chain recombines TRBV5-1 with TRBJ2-5, with 7 bases matching TRBD2. Germline V CDR1 and CDR2: SGHRS, YFSETQ. CDR3 length: 15 residues. The junction had 9 bases not matched to a gene; V was cut back by 6 bases and J by 1 base.

This clone was seen more than once but under ten times. This chain connects TRBV20-1 to TRBJ2-7; 7 bases agree with TRBD2. V shed 5 bases and J 4 bases; nucleotides not matched to a gene: 2. Germline CDR1 DFQATT, CDR2 SNEGSKA (reference sequence). CDR3 length: 11 residues. The CDR3 protein is CSARLAYEQYF. DNA of the CDR3: TGCAGTGCTCGACTAGCTTACGAGCAGTACTTC.

The chain combines TRBV2 with TRBJ1-1; D is perhaps TRBD1 (5 bases). Germline V lookup: CDR1 SNHLY, CDR2 FYNNEI. Trimming left V 5 bases short and J 8 bases short, with 9 bases between. There are 11 residues in the CDR3. The CDR3 is CASSPRGEAFF. For the CDR3, the DNA is TGTGCCAGCAGTCCCCGGGGGGAAGCTTTCTTT.

This clone occurred a few times. This rearrangement joins TRBV29-1 to TRBJ2-3; D is perhaps TRBD2 (6 bases). V dropped 6 bases and J dropped 6 bases, with 13 bases sitting between them. The CDR3 loop spans 12 amino acids. CDR1 is SQVTM, CDR2 ANQGSEA, per germline. In DNA, the CDR3 is TGCAGCGTAAGGGACTCATTGGATACGCAGTATTTT. This gives the protein CSVRDSLDTQYF.

The rearrangement uses TRBV5-1 and TRBJ1-1; a weak D match, TRBD1 (6 bases). The CDR3 is 14 residues long. V was pared by 1 base and J by 10 bases, with 17 bases between. Germline assignment: CDR1 SGHRS and CDR2 YFSETQ. CDR3 DNA sequence: TGCGCCAGCAGCTTGATAGGGGGACATCTGGGAGCTTTCTTT. This codes for CASSLIGGHLGAFF.